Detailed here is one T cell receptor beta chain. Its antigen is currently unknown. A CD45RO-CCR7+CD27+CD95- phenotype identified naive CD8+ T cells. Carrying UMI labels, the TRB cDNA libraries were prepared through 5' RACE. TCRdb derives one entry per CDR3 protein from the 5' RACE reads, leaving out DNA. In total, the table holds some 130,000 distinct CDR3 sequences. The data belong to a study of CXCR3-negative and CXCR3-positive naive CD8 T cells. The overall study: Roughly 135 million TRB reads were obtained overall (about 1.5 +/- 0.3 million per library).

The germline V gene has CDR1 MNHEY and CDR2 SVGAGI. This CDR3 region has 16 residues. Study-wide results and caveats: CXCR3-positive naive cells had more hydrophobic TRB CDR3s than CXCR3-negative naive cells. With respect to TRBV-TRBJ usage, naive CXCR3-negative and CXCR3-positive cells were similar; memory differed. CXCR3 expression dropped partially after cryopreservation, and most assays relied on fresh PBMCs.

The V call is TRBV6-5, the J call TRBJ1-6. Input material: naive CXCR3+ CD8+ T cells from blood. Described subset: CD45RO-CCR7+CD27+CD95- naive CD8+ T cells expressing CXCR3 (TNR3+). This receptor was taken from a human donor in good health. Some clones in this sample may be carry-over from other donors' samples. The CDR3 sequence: CASSDRFISYNSPLHF.